The source of this T cell receptor (beta chain) is a study of shared clonotypes between healthy human individuals. The CDR3 is 13 residues long. The V gene's germline CDR1 is ENHRY and CDR2 SYGVKD. V shed 9 bases and J 5 bases; nucleotides not matched to a gene: 8. As regards this clone: Other DNA variants within this sample encode the same CDR3.

The table came from immunoSEQ multiplex PCR; TCRdb's copy has only in-frame clones and leaves some out. The table shows about 2,500,000 clones, with roughly 92% occurring only once. This receptor was taken from a man aged 18 to 29 in good health. The chain uses TRBV10-3 and TRBJ2-5, with 8 bases matching TRBD1. What was sequenced was naive CD4+ T cells sorted from blood. The subset was: CD45RA+ positively selected. The CDR3 nucleotides read TGTGCCATTTCCCAGGGGGCTGAGGAGACCCAGTACTTC. This codes for CAISQGAEETQYF.